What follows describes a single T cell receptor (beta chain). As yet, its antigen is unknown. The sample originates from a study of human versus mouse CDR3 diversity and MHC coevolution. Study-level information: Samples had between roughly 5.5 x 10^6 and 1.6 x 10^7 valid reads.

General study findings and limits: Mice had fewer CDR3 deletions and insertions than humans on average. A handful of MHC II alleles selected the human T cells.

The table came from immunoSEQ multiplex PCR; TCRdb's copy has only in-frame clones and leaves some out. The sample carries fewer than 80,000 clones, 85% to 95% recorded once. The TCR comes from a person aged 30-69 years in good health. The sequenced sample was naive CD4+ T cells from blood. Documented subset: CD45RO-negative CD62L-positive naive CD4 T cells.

The CDR3 reads CAWSVLAGAAPQHF. CDR3 sequence (DNA): TGTGCCTGGAGTGTACTCGCAGGGGCCGCACCCCAGCATTTT. V gene TRBV30 combines with J gene TRBJ1-5; perhaps TRBD1 as D (6 bases). V gave up 0 bases and J gave up 10 bases, with 16 bases separating them. The CDR3 sequence is 14 residues long. CDR1 is GTSNPN and CDR2 is SVGIG in the germline V gene (reference sequence).